The 27 T cell receptor beta chains below come from one sample, sequenced in a study of Tregs in tolerant kidney transplant recipients (dated by TCRdb to 2018 to 2020). Transplants used related donors with nonmyeloablative bone marrow transplantation; mixed chimerism was transient in the human trials. Libraries were made using the immunoSEQ multiplex PCR assay. As stored in TCRdb, this immuneACCESS dataset retains in-frame rearrangements with V and J assigned. A fraction of the clones does not appear; measured against another copy, unresolved V genes explain less than half of the discrepancy, and the remainder lacks a known reason. Counted in this sample were tens of thousands of clones; 93% of them appeared once. The ten largest clones take up around 1.6% of the sample. Sequences were derived from CD4+ T cells from blood (PBMCs), sampled 12 months after the transplant. These receptors originate from a human patient who received a combined kidney and bone marrow transplant. In patients who had a transplant, some T cells may come from the graft donor.

The V gene is TRBV7-3, the J gene TRBJ2-2; 14 bases line up with TRBD2. V lost 5 bases, J lost 3 bases, and 5 bases stayed unmatched. The V gene's germline CDR1 is SGHTA and CDR2 FQGTGA. The CDR3 runs to 17 residues. In DNA form, the CDR3 reads TGTGCCAGCAGCCAAGGACTAGCGGGGGGATACACCGGGGAGCTGTTTTTT. Protein product: CASSQGLAGGYTGELFF.

This clone was counted a single time. The V and J genes are TRBV5-5 and TRBJ1-3, with D possibly being TRBD1 (5 bases). V lost 0 bases and J lost 0, with 10 bases in between. This CDR3 has 16 residues. In germline, CDR1 is SGHKS, CDR2 YYEKEE (reference sequence). CDR3 in amino acids: CASSLGQGSSGNTIYF. DNA for the CDR3: TGTGCCAGCAGCTTGGGGCAGGGATCCTCTGGAAACACCATATATTTT.

This chain joins TRBV27 and TRBJ2-7; TRBD1 matches at 10 bases. CDR1 MNHEY and CDR2 SMNVEV come from the germline V gene (reference sequence). The V and J ends lost 3 bases and 5 bases, in that order; junction bases with no gene match: 13. This CDR3 is built from 17 residues. The CDR3: CASSLGIRQGARNEQYF. Here the CDR3 DNA reads TGTGCCAGCAGTTTGGGTATCCGACAGGGGGCGAGAAACGAGCAGTACTTC.

The chain uses TRBV7-6 and TRBJ2-5, with 9 bases aligning to TRBD2. The J call could be wrong; TRBJ2-7 is a better fit for the DNA end. The CDR3 spans 16 residues. Germline lookup yields CDR1 SGHVS and CDR2 FNYEAQ. DNA of the CDR3: TGTGCCAGCAGCTTGGCCCAGGGCGGGGGGGCCTACGAGCAGTACTTC. This sequence encodes CASSLAQGGGAYEQYF.

This rearrangement joins TRBV29-1 to TRBJ1-1, with unresolved D. The CDR3 runs to 13 residues. The germline V and J ends were trimmed by 5 bases and 4 bases, with 14 bases remaining between them. The germline V gene has CDR1 SQVTM and CDR2 ANQGSEA. CDR3 DNA sequence: TGCAGCGTTATTCGGTACCTGATCACTGAAGCTTTCTTT. Translating it yields CSVIRYLITEAFF. Filled out from reference TRBV29-1 and TRBJ1-1, the complete variable domain reads SAVISQKPSRDICQRGTSLTIQCQVDSQVTMMFWYRQQPGQSLTLIATANQGSEATYESGFVIDKFPISRPNLTFSTLTVSNMSPEDSSIYLCSVIRYLITEAFFGQGTRLTVV.

The CDR3 here is CASSEAPTRGRVISVRSEQYF. In DNA form, the CDR3 reads TGTGCCAGCAGTGAAGCACCCACCAGGGGGCGCGTTATAAGCGTTCGGTCCGAGCAGTACTTC. V usage is TRBV6-1 and J usage is TRBJ2-7; 8 bases align to TRBD1. V lost 0 bases to trimming and J lost 6 bases; unmatched junction nucleotides: 25. From germline, CDR1 is MNHNS and CDR2 SASEGT. This CDR3 has 21 amino acids.

The chain uses TRBV4-3 and TRBJ2-3, with 10 bases aligning to TRBD2. The CDR3 is 17 residues long. Germline CDR1 and CDR2: LGHNA and YSLEER. The V segment lost 0 bases and the J segment 6 bases; nucleotides outside the gene matches: 9. In nucleotides, the CDR3 is TGCGCCAGCAGCCAAGACCCCCCTAGCGGGAGTTTTGATACGCAGTATTTT. Protein sequence: CASSQDPPSGSFDTQYF.

Here the CDR3 reads CASSIGTGNEKLFF. The CDR3 bases are TGCGCCAGCAGCATAGGGACAGGGAATGAAAAACTGTTTTTT. This chain connects TRBV5-1 to TRBJ1-4; TRBD1 matches at 9 bases. The J segment lost 5 bases and the V segment lost 4 bases, leaving 3 bases of the junction unmatched. Germline CDR1 reads SGHRS; CDR2 reads YFSETQ. The CDR3 spans 14 residues.

The chain combines TRBV7-2 with TRBJ1-5; TRBD1 aligns across 10 bases. Germline CDR1 and CDR2: SGHTA and FQGNSA. This CDR3 is 15 amino acids long. With V trimmed by 5 bases and J by 5 bases, 6 bases remained unmatched. CDR3 nucleotides: TGTGCCAGCAGCCCCCACGGGACAGGGGATCAGCCCCAGCATTTT. This encodes CASSPHGTGDQPQHF.

This chain uses TRBV2 with TRBJ1-5, with a tentative D call TRBD1 (6 bases). The CDR3 runs 12 residues. Trimming took 5 bases from V and 11 from J, leaving 13 bases between them. Germline V gene data show CDR1 as SNHLY and CDR2 as FYNNEI. Here the CDR3 DNA reads TGTGCCAGCAGTCCACAGGGCTGGGCCCAGCATTTT. Protein sequence: CASSPQGWAQHF.

Only one count was recorded for this clone. The genes are TRBV7-2 and TRBJ1-4; 7 nucleotides align to TRBD1. V lost 6 bases and J lost 5; bases outside the gene matches: 9. Germline V CDR1 and CDR2: SGHTA, FQGNSA. This CDR3 spans 15 amino acids. CDR3 DNA sequence: TGTGCCAGCAGACGGTCGACAGGGTTAAATGAAAAACTGTTTTTT. It yields the protein CASRRSTGLNEKLFF.

CDR3 protein: CASSLVREEETQYF. The CDR3 nucleotides read TGCGCCAGCAGCTTGGTTAGGGAGGAAGAGACCCAGTACTTC. V is TRBV5-1 and J is TRBJ2-5; possible D gene TRBD2, 6 bases. Germline CDR1 and CDR2: SGHRS and YFSETQ. Trimming removed 0 bases at V and 3 bases at J, with 9 bases between. CDR3 length equals 14 residues. Complete variable domain (other parts from reference TRBV5-1 and TRBJ2-5): KAGVTQTPRYLIKTRGQQVTLSCSPISGHRSVSWYQQTPGQGLQFLFEYFSETQRNKGNFPGRFSGRQFSNSRSEMNVSTLELGDSALYLCASSLVREEETQYFGPGTRLLVL.

The table lists this clone with a count of one. The chain joins TRBV12-5 to TRBJ1-5, with TRBD1 matching 9 bases. The V gene's germline CDR1 is LGHNT and CDR2 FRNRAP. V was pared by 0 bases and J by 8 bases, with 8 bases of the junction left unmatched. This CDR3 spans 16 amino acids. This chain's CDR3 is CASGLVWDRVNEPQHF. In DNA form, the CDR3 reads TGTGCTAGTGGTTTGGTATGGGACAGGGTTAATGAGCCCCAGCATTTT.

This sequence joins TRBV28 and TRBJ1-2; D is possibly TRBD1 (5 bases). Germline-derived CDR1 and CDR2 are MDHEN and SYDVKM. The CDR3 is made up of 12 amino acids. The V end was cut by 3 bases, the J end by 4 bases, with 6 bases between. CDR3 region: CASSFDSYGYTF. DNA of the CDR3: TGTGCCAGCAGTTTCGACAGCTATGGCTACACCTTC.

This sequence joins TRBV9 and TRBJ1-6, with 7 bases that match TRBD1. Trimming at V came to 4 bases and at J to 7 bases, leaving 5 bases not matched to a gene. Germline-derived CDR1 and CDR2 are SGDLS and YYNGEE. This CDR3 is built from 14 residues. In DNA form, the CDR3 reads TGTGCCAGCAGCCCCGGGACAGTGAATTCACCCCTCCACTTT. As protein: CASSPGTVNSPLHF. Using reference TRBV9 and TRBJ1-6 for the parts outside the CDR3, the full variable domain is DSGVTQTPKHLITATGQRVTLRCSPRSGDLSVYWYQQSLDQGLQFLIQYYNGEERAKGNILERFSAQQFPDLHSELNLSSLELGDSALYFCASSPGTVNSPLHFGNGTRLTVT.

This clone was recorded a few times. The chain joins TRBV7-9 to TRBJ2-7; 7 nucleotides line up with TRBD2. Trimming took 2 bases from V and 5 from J; bases not matched to a gene: 3. This CDR3 has 13 amino acids. Germline CDR1 and CDR2: SEHNR and FQNEAQ (reference sequence). The CDR3 region is CASSLQGGNEQYF. The CDR3 bases are TGTGCCAGCAGCTTACAGGGAGGGAACGAGCAGTACTTC.

This chain joins TRBV23-1 and TRBJ1-1; D is undetermined. TRBV23-1 is classed as an ORF, of uncertain function. Trimming cost V 7 bases and J 5 bases, with 5 bases left between them. CDR3 size: 10 residues. The CDR3 loop reads CASNLTEAFF. CDR3 nucleotides: TGCGCCAGCAACTTGACTGAAGCTTTCTTT.

With regard to this clone: Other DNA sequences in this specimen translate into the identical CDR3. The J gene is TRBJ2-5, the V gene TRBV11-3; D remains unclear. The V end lost 5 bases, the J end lost 4 bases, and 5 bases lay between the germline ends. This CDR3 is built from 11 residues. Germline CDR1 and CDR2: SGHNT and YENEEA. The CDR3 here is CASSRRETQYF. The CDR3 bases are TGTGCCAGCAGCCGCAGAGAGACCCAGTACTTC. Supplemented by reference TRBV11-3 and TRBJ2-5, the full variable domain reads EAGVVQSPRYKIIEKKQPVAFWCNPISGHNTLYWYLQNLGQGPELLIRYENEEAVDDSQLPKDRFSAERLKGVDSTLKIQPAELGDSAVYLCASSRRETQYFGPGTRLLVL.

The chain combines TRBV4-2 with TRBJ2-1; D call uncertain. The V and J ends lost 0 bases and 5 bases respectively, with 11 bases between them. Germline-derived CDR1 and CDR2 are LGHNA and YNFKEQ. The length of the CDR3 is 15 residues. The CDR3 here is CASSQDLRLNNEQFF. The CDR3 DNA sequence: TGTGCCAGCAGCCAAGATCTGAGGCTAAACAATGAGCAGTTCTTC.

CDR3 sequence reads: CASSEGLGRGNEKLFF. DNA of the CDR3: TGTGCCAGCAGTGAAGGACTAGGACGGGGGAATGAAAAACTGTTTTTT. The chain recombines TRBV6-1 with TRBJ1-4; TRBD1 is a possible D gene (5 bases). The germline gives CDR1 MNHNS, CDR2 SASEGT. The V end lost 1 base, the J end lost 5 bases, and 14 bases lay between the germline ends. The CDR3 contains 16 residues.

This chain links TRBV5-1 with TRBJ2-2, with a weak D call TRBD2 (7 bases). In germline, CDR1 is SGHRS, CDR2 YFSETQ. CDR3 length: 14 residues. Trimming pared 7 bases from V and 5 bases from J, leaving 15 bases between. The CDR3 DNA sequence: TGCGCCAGCGGACCTAGGGGGGGGACCGGGGAGCTGTTTTTT. As protein: CASGPRGGTGELFF.

This rearrangement joins TRBV19 to TRBJ2-5, with 7 bases matching TRBD1. The CDR3 consists of 15 residues. The germline gives CDR1 LNHDA, CDR2 SQIVND (reference sequence). V gave up 1 base and J gave up 7 bases; unmatched junction bases: 9. The CDR3 loop is CASSIGTGATGTQYF. The CDR3 bases are TGTGCCAGTAGTATAGGGACAGGCGCCACGGGGACCCAGTACTTC.

The chain links TRBV20-1 to TRBJ2-7, with a weak D call TRBD1 (6 bases). The CDR3 sequence is 11 residues long. Germline V gene data show CDR1 as DFQATT and CDR2 as SNEGSKA (reference sequence). V lost 5 bases, J lost 5 bases, and 10 bases lay in between. This CDR3 is CSALGTHEQYF. The CDR3 bases are TGCAGTGCTCTCGGGACACACGAGCAGTACTTC.

The chain carries TRBV28 and TRBJ1-6; 7 nucleotides align to TRBD1. The CDR3 is 15 amino acids. The ends lost 3 bases at V and 7 bases at J; junction bases unmatched: 6. Germline-derived CDR1 and CDR2 are MDHEN and SYDVKM. The CDR3 bases are TGTGCCAGCAGTTTCGGAGACAGGGACAATTCACCCCTCCACTTT. Translation gives CASSFGDRDNSPLHF.

This chain joins TRBV18 and TRBJ1-3; possible D gene TRBD1, 6 bases. The germline V gene encodes CDR1 KGHSH and CDR2 LQKENI. CDR3 size: 15 residues. Between the trimmed V and J ends, which lost 2 bases and 0 bases, there was a span of 8 bases. CDR3 residues: CASSPRTDSGNTIYF. CDR3 sequence (DNA): TGTGCCAGCTCACCAAGGACAGACTCTGGAAACACCATATATTTT.

This clone was observed a single time. The rearrangement links TRBV7-3 to TRBJ2-7; 9 bases fit TRBD2. CDR3 size: 16 residues. Germline V gene sequence: CDR1 SGHTA, CDR2 FQGTGA. With V trimmed by 5 bases and J by 2 bases, 10 bases remained unmatched. DNA of the CDR3: TGTGCCAGCAGCCGCGGTAGCGGGGGCCCCACCTACGAGCAGTACTTC. As protein: CASSRGSGGPTYEQYF.

The CDR3 DNA reads as TGTGCCAGCACCGCCAAGACAGCGAACACCGGGGAGCTGTTTTTT. It encodes CASTAKTANTGELFF. The genes are TRBV5-4 and TRBJ2-2; D perhaps matches TRBD1 (5 bases). The CDR3 contains 15 residues. Trimming shortened V by 6 bases and J by 0 bases, and 12 bases separated the two germline ends. Germline CDR1 reads SGHNT; CDR2 reads YYREEE (reference sequence).